A single sample gave rise to the 2 T cell receptor beta chains below, sequenced in a study of blood T cell repertoires in COVID-19. Sequencing was performed with immunoSEQ multiplex PCR; in TCRdb, only in-frame clones are kept and a portion is missing. The sample consists of about 130,000 clones, about 78% of them appearing once. The sample was peripheral blood. These receptor sequences come from a man aged 55 to 70 who had recovered from COVID-19.

This chain joins TRBV5-1 and TRBJ1-1; D unresolved. This CDR3 is 16 amino acids long. The V gene lost 0 bases and the J gene lost 0 bases, with 12 bases spanning the gap. Germline V gives CDR1 SGHRS, CDR2 YFSETQ. For the CDR3, the DNA is TGCGCCAGCAGCTTGGCCAACTCAGGCTTGAACACTGAAGCTTTCTTT. Translating it yields CASSLANSGLNTEAFF.

The CDR3 protein is CASSLDGGSNQPQHF. The CDR3 region has the DNA TGCGCCAGCAGCTTGGACGGGGGTTCAAATCAGCCCCAGCATTTT. The rearrangement joins TRBV5-1 to TRBJ1-5, with D possibly being TRBD1 (5 bases). This CDR3 has 15 amino acids. Germline CDR1 is SGHRS and CDR2 is YFSETQ. Trimming took off 0 bases at V and 4 bases at J, with 11 bases between the two ends.